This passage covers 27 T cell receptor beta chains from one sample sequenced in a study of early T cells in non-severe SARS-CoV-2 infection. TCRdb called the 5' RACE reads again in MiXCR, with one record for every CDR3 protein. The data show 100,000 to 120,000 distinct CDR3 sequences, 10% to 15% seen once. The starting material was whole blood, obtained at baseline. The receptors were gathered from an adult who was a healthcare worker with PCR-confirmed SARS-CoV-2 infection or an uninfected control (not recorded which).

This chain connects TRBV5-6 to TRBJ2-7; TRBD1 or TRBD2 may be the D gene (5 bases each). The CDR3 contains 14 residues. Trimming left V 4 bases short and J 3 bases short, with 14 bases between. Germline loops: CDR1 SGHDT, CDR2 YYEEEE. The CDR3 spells CASSRGTGYYEQYF. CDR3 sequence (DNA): TGTGCCAGCAGCCGAGGGACGGGCTACTACGAGCAGTACTTC.

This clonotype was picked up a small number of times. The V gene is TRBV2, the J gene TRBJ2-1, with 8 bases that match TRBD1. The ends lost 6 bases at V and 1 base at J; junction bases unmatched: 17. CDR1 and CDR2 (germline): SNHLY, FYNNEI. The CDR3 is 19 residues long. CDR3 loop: CASRGKGMDRVTSYNEQFF. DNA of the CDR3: TGTGCCAGCAGGGGAAAAGGAATGGACAGGGTGACATCCTACAATGAGCAGTTCTTC.

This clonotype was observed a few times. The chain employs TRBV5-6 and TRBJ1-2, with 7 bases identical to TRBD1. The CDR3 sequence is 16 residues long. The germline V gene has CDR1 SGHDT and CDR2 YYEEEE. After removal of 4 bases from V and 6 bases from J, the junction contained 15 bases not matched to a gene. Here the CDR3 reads CASSNFGPNRGNGYTF. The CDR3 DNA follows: TGTGCCAGCAGCAATTTCGGCCCGAACAGGGGAAATGGCTACACCTTC.

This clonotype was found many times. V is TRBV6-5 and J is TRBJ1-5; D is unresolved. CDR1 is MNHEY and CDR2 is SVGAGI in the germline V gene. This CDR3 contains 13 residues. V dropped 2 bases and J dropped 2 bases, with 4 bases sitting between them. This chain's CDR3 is CASSYRGNQPQHF. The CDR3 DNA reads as TGTGCCAGCAGTTACAGGGGCAATCAGCCCCAGCATTTT.

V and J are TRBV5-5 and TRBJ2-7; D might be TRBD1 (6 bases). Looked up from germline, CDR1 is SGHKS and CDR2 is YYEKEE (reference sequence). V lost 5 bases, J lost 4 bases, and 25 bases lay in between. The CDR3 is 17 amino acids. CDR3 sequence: CASRSTGQPNMDYEQYF. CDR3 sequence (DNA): TGTGCCAGCAGATCGACGGGACAACCGAACATGGATTACGAGCAGTACTTC. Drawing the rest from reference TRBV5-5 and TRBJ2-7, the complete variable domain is DAGVTQSPTHLIKTRGQQVTLRCSPISGHKSVSWYQQVLGQGPQFIFQYYEKEERGRGNFPDRFSARQFPNYSSELNVNALLLGDSALYLCASRSTGQPNMDYEQYFGPGTRLTVT.

Here the CDR3 reads CASSQAPETQYF. The CDR3 DNA is TGTGCCAGCAGCCAAGCTCCTGAGACCCAGTACTTC. This sequence joins TRBV3-1 and TRBJ2-5; D remains ambiguous. Germline CDR1 and CDR2: LGHDT and YNNKEL (reference sequence). This CDR3 contains 12 residues. The V and J ends lost 1 base and 5 bases respectively, with 5 bases between them.

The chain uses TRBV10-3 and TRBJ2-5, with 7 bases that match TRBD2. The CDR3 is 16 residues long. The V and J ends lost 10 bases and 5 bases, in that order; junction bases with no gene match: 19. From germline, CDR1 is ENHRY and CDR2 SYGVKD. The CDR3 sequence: CATSPLSAGVDETQYF. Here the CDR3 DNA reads TGTGCCACTTCCCCCTTATCGGCGGGGGTCGATGAGACCCAGTACTTC.

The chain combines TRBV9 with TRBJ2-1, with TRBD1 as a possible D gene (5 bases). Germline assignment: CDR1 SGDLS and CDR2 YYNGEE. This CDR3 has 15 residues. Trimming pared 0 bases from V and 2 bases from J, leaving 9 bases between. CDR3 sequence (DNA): TGTGCCAGCAGCGTAGAGGGGCTAGCCTACAATGAGCAGTTCTTC. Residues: CASSVEGLAYNEQFF.

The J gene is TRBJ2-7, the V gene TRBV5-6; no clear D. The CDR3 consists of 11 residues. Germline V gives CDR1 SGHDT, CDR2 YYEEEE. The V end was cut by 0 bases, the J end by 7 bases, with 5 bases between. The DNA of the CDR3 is TGTGCCAGCAGCTTGGCCTGGGAGCAGTACTTC. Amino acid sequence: CASSLAWEQYF.

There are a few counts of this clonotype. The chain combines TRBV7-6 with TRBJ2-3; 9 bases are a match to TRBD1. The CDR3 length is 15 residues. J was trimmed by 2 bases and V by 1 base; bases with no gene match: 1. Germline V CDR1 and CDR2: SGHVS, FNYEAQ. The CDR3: CASSLGQGDTDTQYF. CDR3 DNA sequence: TGTGCCAGCAGCTTAGGACAGGGGGACACAGATACGCAGTATTTT.

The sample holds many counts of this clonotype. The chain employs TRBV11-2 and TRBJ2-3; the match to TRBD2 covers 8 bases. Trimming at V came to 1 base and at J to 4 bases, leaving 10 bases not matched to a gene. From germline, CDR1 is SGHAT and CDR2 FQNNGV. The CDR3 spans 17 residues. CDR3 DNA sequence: TGTGCCAGCAGCTTAGCGGGAGGGCCTTTAGCGTCAGATACGCAGTATTTT. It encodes CASSLAGGPLASDTQYF.

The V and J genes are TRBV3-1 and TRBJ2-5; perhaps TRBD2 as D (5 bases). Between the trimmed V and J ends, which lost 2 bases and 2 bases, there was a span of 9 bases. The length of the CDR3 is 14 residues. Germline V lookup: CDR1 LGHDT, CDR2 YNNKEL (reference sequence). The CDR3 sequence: CASSQRSVQETQYF. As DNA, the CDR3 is TGTGCCAGCAGCCAACGTAGCGTACAAGAGACCCAGTACTTC.

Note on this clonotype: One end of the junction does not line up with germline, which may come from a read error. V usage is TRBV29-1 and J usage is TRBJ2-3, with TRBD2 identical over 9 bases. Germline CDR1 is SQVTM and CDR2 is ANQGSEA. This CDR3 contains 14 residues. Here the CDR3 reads CSSLAGASTDTQFF. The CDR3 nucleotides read TGCAGCAGCTTAGCGGGGGCCTCCACAGATACGCAGTTTTTT.

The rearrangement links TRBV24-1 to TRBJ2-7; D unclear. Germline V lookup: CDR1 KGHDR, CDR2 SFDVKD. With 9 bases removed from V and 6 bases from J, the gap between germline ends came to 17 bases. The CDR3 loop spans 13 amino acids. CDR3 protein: CATAHDSVGEQYF. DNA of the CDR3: TGTGCCACCGCCCATGATTCGGTGGGCGAGCAGTACTTC.

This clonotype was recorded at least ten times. CDR3 region: CASSLGQGSNQPQHF. CDR3 nucleotides: TGTGCCAGCAGCTTGGGTCAGGGGAGCAATCAGCCCCAGCATTTT. The rearrangement joins TRBV6-6 to TRBJ1-5, with D maybe TRBD1 (6 bases). This CDR3 has 15 amino acids. Looked up from germline, CDR1 is MNHNY and CDR2 is SVGAGI (reference sequence). V gave up 6 bases and J gave up 1 base, with 13 bases separating them.

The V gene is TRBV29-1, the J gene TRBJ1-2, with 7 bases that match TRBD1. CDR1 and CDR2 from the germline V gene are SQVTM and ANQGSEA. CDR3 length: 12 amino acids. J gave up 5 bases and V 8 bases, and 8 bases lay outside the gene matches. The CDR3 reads CSTGTGEYGYTF. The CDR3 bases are TGCAGCACCGGAACAGGGGAGTATGGCTACACCTTC.

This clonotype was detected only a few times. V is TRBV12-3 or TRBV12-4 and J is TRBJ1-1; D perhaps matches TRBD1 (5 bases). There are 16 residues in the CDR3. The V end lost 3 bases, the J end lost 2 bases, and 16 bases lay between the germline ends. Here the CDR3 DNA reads TGTGCCAGCAGTTTCCCCGCCGGGACCGTAAACACTGAAGCTTTCTTT. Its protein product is CASSFPAGTVNTEAFF.

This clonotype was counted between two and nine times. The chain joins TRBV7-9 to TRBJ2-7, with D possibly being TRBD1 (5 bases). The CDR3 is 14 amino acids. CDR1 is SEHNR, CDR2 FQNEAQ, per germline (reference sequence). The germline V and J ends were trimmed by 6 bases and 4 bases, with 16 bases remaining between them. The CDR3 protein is CASSTGITVYEQYF. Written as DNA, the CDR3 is TGTGCCAGCAGTACAGGTATAACGGTATACGAGCAGTACTTC.

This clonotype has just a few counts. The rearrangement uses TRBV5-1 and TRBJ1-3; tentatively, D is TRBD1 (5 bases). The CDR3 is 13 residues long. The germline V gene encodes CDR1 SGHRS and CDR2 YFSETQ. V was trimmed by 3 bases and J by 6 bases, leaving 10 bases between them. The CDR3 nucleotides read TGCGCCAGCAGCTCGGGGCAGGAAAACACCATATATTTT. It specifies CASSSGQENTIYF.

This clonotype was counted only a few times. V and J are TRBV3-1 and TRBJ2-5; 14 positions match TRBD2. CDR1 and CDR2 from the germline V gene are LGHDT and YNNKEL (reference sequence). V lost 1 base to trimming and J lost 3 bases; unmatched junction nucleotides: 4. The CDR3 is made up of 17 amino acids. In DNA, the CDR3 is TGTGCCAGCAGCCAAGGGCCGGGACTAGCGGGAGAAGAGACCCAGTACTTC. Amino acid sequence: CASSQGPGLAGEETQYF.

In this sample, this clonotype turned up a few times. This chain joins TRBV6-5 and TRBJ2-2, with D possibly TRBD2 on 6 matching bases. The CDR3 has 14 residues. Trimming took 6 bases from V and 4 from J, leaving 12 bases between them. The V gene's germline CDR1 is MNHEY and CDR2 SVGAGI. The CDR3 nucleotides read TGTGCCAGCAGCAGGACCGGGAGCACCGGGGAGCTGTTTTTT. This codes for CASSRTGSTGELFF.

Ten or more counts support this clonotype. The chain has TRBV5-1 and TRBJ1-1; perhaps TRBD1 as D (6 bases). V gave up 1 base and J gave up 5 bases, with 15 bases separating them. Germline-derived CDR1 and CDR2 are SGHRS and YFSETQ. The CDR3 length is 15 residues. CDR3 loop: CASSLTGPGTTEAFF. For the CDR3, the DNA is TGCGCCAGCAGCTTGACAGGACCTGGGACAACTGAAGCTTTCTTT.

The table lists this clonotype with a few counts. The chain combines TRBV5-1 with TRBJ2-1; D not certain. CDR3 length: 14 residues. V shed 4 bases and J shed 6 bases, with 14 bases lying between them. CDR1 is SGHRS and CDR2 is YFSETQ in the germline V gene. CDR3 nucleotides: TGCGCCAGCAGCCCTCCCCGGAGTATCAATGAGCAGTTCTTC. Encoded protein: CASSPPRSINEQFF.

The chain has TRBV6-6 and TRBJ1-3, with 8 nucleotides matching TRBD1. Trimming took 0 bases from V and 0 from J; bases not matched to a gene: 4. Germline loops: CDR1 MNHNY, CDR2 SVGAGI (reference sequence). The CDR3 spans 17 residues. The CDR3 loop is CASSYSAGQGSGNTIYF. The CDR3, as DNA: TGTGCCAGCAGTTACTCGGCCGGACAGGGCTCTGGAAACACCATATATTTT.

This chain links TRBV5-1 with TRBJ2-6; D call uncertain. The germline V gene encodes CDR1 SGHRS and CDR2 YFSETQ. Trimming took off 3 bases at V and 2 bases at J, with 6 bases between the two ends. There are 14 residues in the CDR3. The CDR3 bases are TGCGCCAGCAGCTCGGTTACTGGGGCCAACGTCCTGACTTTC. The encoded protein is CASSSVTGANVLTF.

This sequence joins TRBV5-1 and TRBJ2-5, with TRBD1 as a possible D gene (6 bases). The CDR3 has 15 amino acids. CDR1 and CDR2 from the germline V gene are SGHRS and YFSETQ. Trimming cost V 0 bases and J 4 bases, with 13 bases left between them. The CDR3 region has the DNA TGCGCCAGCAGCTTGGCCCTTTCACAGGGAGAGACCCAGTACTTC. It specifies CASSLALSQGETQYF.

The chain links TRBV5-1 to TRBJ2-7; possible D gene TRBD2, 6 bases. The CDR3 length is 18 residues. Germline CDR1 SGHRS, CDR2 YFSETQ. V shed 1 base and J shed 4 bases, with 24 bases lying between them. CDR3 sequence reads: CASSLPQNPGLQVYEQYF. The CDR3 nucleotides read TGCGCCAGCAGCTTGCCCCAAAACCCGGGACTGCAAGTTTACGAGCAGTACTTC.